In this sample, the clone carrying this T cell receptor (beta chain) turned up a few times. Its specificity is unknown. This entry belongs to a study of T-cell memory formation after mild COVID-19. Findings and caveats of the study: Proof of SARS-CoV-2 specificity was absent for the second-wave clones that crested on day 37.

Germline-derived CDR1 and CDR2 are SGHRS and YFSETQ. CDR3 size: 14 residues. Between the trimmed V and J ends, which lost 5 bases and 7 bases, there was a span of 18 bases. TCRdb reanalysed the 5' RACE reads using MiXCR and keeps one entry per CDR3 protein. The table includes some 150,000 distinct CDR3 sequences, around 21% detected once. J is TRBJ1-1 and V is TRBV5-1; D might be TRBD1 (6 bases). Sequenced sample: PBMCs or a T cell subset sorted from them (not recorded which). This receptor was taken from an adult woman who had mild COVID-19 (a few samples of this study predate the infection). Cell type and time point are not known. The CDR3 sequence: CASRSGGGRSEAFF. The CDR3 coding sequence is TGCGCCAGCAGGAGCGGCGGGGGCAGGAGTGAAGCTTTCTTT.